This record looks at one T cell receptor (beta chain) sequence and its context. The target antigen is unknown. This sample was included in a study of T cells in localized non-small cell lung cancer. Study-level points and caveats: When the top 100 tumor clones were examined, a median approximately 59 of them also appeared in the adjacent lung, which was paired and uninvolved.

Assay: immunoSEQ multiplex PCR; the TCRdb copy retains only in-frame clones and omits some. The sample holds fewer than 30,000 clones, around 85% seen once. The J segment lost 1 base and the V segment lost 4 bases, leaving 6 bases of the junction unmatched. This CDR3 contains 15 residues. Germline CDR1 reads KGHSH; CDR2 reads LQKENI. The sequence derives from an older female donor with stage II squamous cell lung carcinoma. The rearrangement links TRBV18 to TRBJ1-1; TRBD1 agrees at 7 bases. The source material was peripheral blood, sampled before any cancer treatment. The DNA of the CDR3 is TGTGCCAGCTCACATACCCGGGACAGGAACACTGAAGCTTTCTTT. This sequence encodes CASSHTRDRNTEAFF.